These 4 T cell receptor beta chains were sequenced from one sample in a study of T cell changes during pregnancy in multiple sclerosis. Clones were sequenced by immunoSEQ multiplex PCR, and TCRdb holds only the in-frame ones, with some missing. The sample shows approximately 36,000 clones, 93% of them seen only once. The starting material was CD4+ T cells from peripheral blood mononuclear cells, obtained in the first trimester of pregnancy. The receptors derive from a female donor with multiple sclerosis, enrolled in a pregnancy study.

The chain recombines TRBV2 with TRBJ1-2; TRBD1 might be the D (5 bases). This CDR3 comprises 15 residues. Germline V gene data show CDR1 as SNHLY and CDR2 as FYNNEI. V lost 2 bases and J 6 bases, leaving 16 bases between the germline ends. The CDR3 coding sequence is TGTGCCAGCAGTGAAACCCGAGTCAGGGTGGATGGCTACACCTTC. This encodes CASSETRVRVDGYTF.

J is TRBJ1-1 and V is TRBV7-9; D perhaps matches TRBD1 (5 bases). This CDR3 region has 15 residues. The germline V and J ends were trimmed by 2 bases and 0 bases, with 10 bases remaining between them. Germline V gene sequence: CDR1 SEHNR, CDR2 FQNEAQ (reference sequence). CDR3 amino acids: CASSLLPGLNTEAFF. CDR3 sequence (DNA): TGTGCCAGCAGCTTACTTCCAGGGTTGAACACTGAAGCTTTCTTT.

In DNA form, the CDR3 reads TGTGCCAGCAGTTACGAATTAGCGCGGACCGGGGAGCTGTTTTTT. It translates to CASSYELARTGELFF. The gene calls are TRBV6-5 and TRBJ2-2; D may be TRBD2 (5 bases). Germline lookup yields CDR1 MNHEY and CDR2 SVGAGI. V was trimmed by 2 bases and J by 5 bases, leaving 12 bases between them. This CDR3 has 15 residues.

The CDR3 sequence is CASSLGTNNQPQHF. The CDR3 DNA reads TGTGCCAGCAGCTTAGGGACAAACAATCAGCCCCAGCATTTT. V usage is TRBV7-9 and J usage is TRBJ1-5, with D maybe TRBD1 (5 bases). The germline gives CDR1 SEHNR, CDR2 FQNEAQ (reference sequence). The length of the CDR3 is 14 residues. The V gene lost 1 base and the J gene lost 3 bases, with 7 bases spanning the gap.